Listed below are T cell receptor beta chains from one sample, sequenced in a study of blood T cell repertoires in COVID-19. Method: immunoSEQ multiplex PCR; TCRdb's copy keeps in-frame clones and lacks some. The table includes 250,000 or so clones, about nine tenths detected once. The sample taken for sequencing was PBMCs or T cells enriched from blood (not recorded which). These receptors all come from a man aged 45 to 65 who had been exposed to COVID-19. CDR3s include the opening cysteine and the closing phenylalanine or tryptophan. The D gene is left open where the match is weak. Size is stated for part of the rows, as once, few or many counts, or as a class when the clone is expanded.

v_call: TRBV20-1
clone_size: NA
d_call: NA
j_call: TRBJ1-5
cdr3_aa: CSASLQFQPQHF
cdr3_nt: TGCAGTGCTAGTCTCCAGTTTCAGCCCCAGCATTTT

v_call: TRBV18
clone_size: NA
d_call: NA
j_call: TRBJ2-6
cdr3_aa: CASSTNKAGANVLTF
cdr3_nt: TGTGCCAGCTCAACGAACAAAGCTGGGGCCAACGTCCTGACTTTC

v_call: TRBV2
clone_size: NA
d_call: TRBD2
j_call: TRBJ2-1
cdr3_aa: CASISGLAKNEQFF
cdr3_nt: TGTGCCAGCATCTCCGGACTAGCGAAAAATGAGCAGTTCTTC

v_call: TRBV28
clone_size: NA
d_call: TRBD1
j_call: TRBJ1-1
cdr3_aa: CATFRDRGAEAFF
cdr3_nt: TGTGCCACCTTCCGGGACAGGGGAGCTGAAGCTTTCTTT

v_call: TRBV11-1
clone_size: NA
d_call: TRBD2
j_call: TRBJ2-3
cdr3_aa: CASSLRRELTDTQYF
cdr3_nt: TGTGCCAGCAGCTTACGGCGGGAGTTAACAGATACGCAGTATTTT

v_call: TRBV30
clone_size: NA
d_call: NA
j_call: TRBJ1-5
cdr3_aa: CAWSVFGQPQHF
cdr3_nt: TGTGCCTGGAGTGTATTCGGTCAGCCCCAGCATTTT

v_call: TRBV29-1
clone_size: NA
d_call: TRBD1
j_call: TRBJ1-3
cdr3_aa: CSVADRGLGNTIYF
cdr3_nt: TGCAGCGTTGCCGACAGGGGGCTGGGAAACACCATATATTTT

v_call: TRBV11-2
clone_size: NA
d_call: TRBD2
j_call: TRBJ2-2
cdr3_aa: CASSRTSGGAGELFF
cdr3_nt: TGTGCCAGCAGCCGGACTAGCGGGGGGGCTGGGGAGCTGTTTTTT

v_call: TRBV28
clone_size: NA
d_call: TRBD1
j_call: TRBJ1-1
cdr3_aa: CASRMDRGSSTEAFF
cdr3_nt: TGTGCCAGCAGAATGGACAGGGGATCTTCCACTGAAGCTTTCTTT

v_call: TRBV19
clone_size: NA
d_call: NA
j_call: TRBJ1-5
cdr3_aa: CASQSEEGGNNQPQHF
cdr3_nt: TGTGCCAGCCAATCAGAGGAGGGTGGTAACAATCAGCCCCAGCATTTT

v_call: TRBV5-1
clone_size: NA
d_call: NA
j_call: TRBJ1-2
cdr3_aa: CASSPGRVQNYGYTF
cdr3_nt: TGCGCCAGCAGCCCCGGCCGGGTCCAAAACTATGGCTACACCTTC

v_call: TRBV11-2
clone_size: NA
d_call: TRBD1
j_call: TRBJ2-2
cdr3_aa: CASSHTPGQISGELFF
cdr3_nt: TGTGCCAGCAGCCACACACCGGGACAGATTTCCGGGGAGCTGTTTTTT

v_call: TRBV7-2
clone_size: NA
d_call: TRBD2
j_call: TRBJ2-3
cdr3_aa: CASSSGTSADTQYF
cdr3_nt: TGTGCCAGCAGCTCCGGGACTAGTGCAGATACGCAGTATTTT

v_call: TRBV7-9
clone_size: NA
d_call: TRBD1
j_call: TRBJ2-6
cdr3_aa: CASSSGQGASGANVLTF
cdr3_nt: TGTGCCAGCAGCTCCGGACAGGGGGCCTCTGGGGCCAACGTCCTGACTTTC

v_call: TRBV6-5
clone_size: NA
d_call: NA
j_call: TRBJ1-6
cdr3_aa: CASSYPRIYNSPLHF
cdr3_nt: TGTGCCAGCAGTTACCCGAGAATCTATAATTCACCCCTCCACTTT

v_call: TRBV5-8
clone_size: NA
d_call: NA
j_call: TRBJ2-7
cdr3_aa: CASSLGTYVEQYF
cdr3_nt: TGTGCCAGCTCCCTTGGTACCTACGTGGAGCAGTACTTC

v_call: TRBV3-1/TRBV3-2
clone_size: NA
d_call: NA
j_call: TRBJ2-7
cdr3_aa: CASSQVWPYEQYF
cdr3_nt: TGTGCCAGCAGCCAAGTGTGGCCCTACGAGCAGTACTTC

v_call: TRBV5-1
clone_size: NA
d_call: TRBD2
j_call: TRBJ2-3
cdr3_aa: CASSFPGGPVEDTQYF
cdr3_nt: TGCGCCAGCAGCTTTCCGGGAGGGCCCGTGGAAGATACGCAGTATTTT

v_call: TRBV5-1
clone_size: NA
d_call: NA
j_call: TRBJ1-2
cdr3_aa: CASSLVGRPYGYTF
cdr3_nt: TGCGCCAGCAGCTTGGTCGGCAGGCCATATGGCTACACCTTC

v_call: TRBV27
clone_size: NA
d_call: NA
j_call: TRBJ1-1
cdr3_aa: CASSNAKPTTDRLNTEAFF
cdr3_nt: TGTGCCAGCAGTAACGCTAAACCAACCACGGACAGATTGAACACTGAAGCTTTCTTT

v_call: TRBV5-1
clone_size: NA
d_call: NA
j_call: TRBJ1-1
cdr3_aa: CASSLVQMNTEAFF
cdr3_nt: TGCGCCAGCAGCTTGGTACAGATGAACACTGAAGCTTTCTTT

v_call: TRBV4-2
clone_size: NA
d_call: TRBD2
j_call: TRBJ2-3
cdr3_aa: CASSQGPLLAGGDTQYF
cdr3_nt: TGTGCCAGCAGCCAAGGTCCCCTACTAGCGGGGGGAGATACGCAGTATTTT

v_call: TRBV5-1
clone_size: NA
d_call: NA
j_call: TRBJ2-1
cdr3_aa: CASTQQGSYNEQFF
cdr3_nt: TGCGCAAGCACGCAACAGGGCTCCTACAATGAGCAGTTCTTC

v_call: TRBV3-1/TRBV3-2
clone_size: NA
d_call: TRBD2
j_call: TRBJ2-4
cdr3_aa: CASSRGTSGGVAKNIQYF
cdr3_nt: TGTGCCAGCAGCCGAGGGACTAGCGGGGGAGTAGCCAAAAACATTCAGTACTTC

v_call: TRBV9
clone_size: NA
d_call: NA
j_call: TRBJ2-2
cdr3_aa: CASSPLSGNTGELFF
cdr3_nt: TGTGCCAGCAGCCCGCTTAGCGGAAACACCGGGGAGCTGTTTTTT

v_call: TRBV21-1
clone_size: many
d_call: NA
j_call: TRBJ1-6
cdr3_aa: CASSIKGQGGSPLHF
cdr3_nt: TGTGCCAGCAGCATAAAGGGACAGGGTGGTTCACCCCTCCACTTT

v_call: TRBV18
clone_size: NA
d_call: NA
j_call: TRBJ1-2
cdr3_aa: CASSPVTQDGYTF
cdr3_nt: TGTGCCAGCTCACCAGTAACGCAGGATGGCTACACCTTC